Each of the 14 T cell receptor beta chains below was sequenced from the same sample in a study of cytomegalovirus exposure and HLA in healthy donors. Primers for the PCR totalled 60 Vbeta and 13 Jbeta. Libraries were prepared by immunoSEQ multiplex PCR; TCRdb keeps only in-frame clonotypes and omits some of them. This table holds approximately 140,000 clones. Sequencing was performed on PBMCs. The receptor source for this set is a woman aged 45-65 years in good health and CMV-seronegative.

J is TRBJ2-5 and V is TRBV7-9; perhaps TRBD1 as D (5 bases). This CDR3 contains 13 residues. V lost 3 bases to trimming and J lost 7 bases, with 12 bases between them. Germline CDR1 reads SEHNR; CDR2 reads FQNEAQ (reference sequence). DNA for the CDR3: TGTGCCAGCAGCTTGGGCAGGGTGGTGACCCAGTACTTC. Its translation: CASSLGRVVTQYF.

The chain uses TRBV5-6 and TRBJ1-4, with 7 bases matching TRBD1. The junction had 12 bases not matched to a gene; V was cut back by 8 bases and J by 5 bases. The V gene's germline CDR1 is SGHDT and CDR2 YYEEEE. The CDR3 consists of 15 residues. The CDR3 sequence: CARLLKDRANEKLFF. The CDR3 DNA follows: TGTGCCAGGTTGCTGAAAGACAGGGCCAATGAAAAACTGTTTTTT.

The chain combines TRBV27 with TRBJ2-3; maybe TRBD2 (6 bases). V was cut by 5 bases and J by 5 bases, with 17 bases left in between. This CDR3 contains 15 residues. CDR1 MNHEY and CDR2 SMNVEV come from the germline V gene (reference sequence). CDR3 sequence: CASSLVRETGDTQYF. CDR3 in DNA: TGTGCCAGCAGTCTGGTGCGGGAAACGGGAGATACGCAGTATTTT.

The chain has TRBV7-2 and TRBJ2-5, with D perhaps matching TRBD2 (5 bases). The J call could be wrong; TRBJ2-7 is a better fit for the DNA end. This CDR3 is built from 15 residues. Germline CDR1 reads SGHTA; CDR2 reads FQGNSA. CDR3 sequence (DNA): TGTGCCAGCAGCTTAGTTCTGGGAGTCTCCTACGAGCAGTACTTC. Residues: CASSLVLGVSYEQYF.

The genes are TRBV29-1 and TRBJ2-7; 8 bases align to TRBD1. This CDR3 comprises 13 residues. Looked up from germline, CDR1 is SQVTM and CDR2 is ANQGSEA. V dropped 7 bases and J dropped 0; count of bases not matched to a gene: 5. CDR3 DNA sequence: TGCAGCGGCAGGACAGGGAGCTCCTACGAGCAGTACTTC. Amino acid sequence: CSGRTGSSYEQYF.

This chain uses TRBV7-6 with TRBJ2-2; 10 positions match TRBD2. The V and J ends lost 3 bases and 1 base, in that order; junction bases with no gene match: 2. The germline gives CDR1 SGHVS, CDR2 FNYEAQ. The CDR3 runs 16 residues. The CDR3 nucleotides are TGTGCCAGCAGCTTCCGGACTAGCGGGAACACCGGGGAGCTGTTTTTT. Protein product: CASSFRTSGNTGELFF.

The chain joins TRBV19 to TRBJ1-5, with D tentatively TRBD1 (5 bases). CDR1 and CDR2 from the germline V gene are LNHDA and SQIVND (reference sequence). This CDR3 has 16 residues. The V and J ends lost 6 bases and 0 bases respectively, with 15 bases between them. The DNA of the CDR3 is TGTGCCAGTAGACCCGGGGGAGGGGTTAGCAATCAGCCCCAGCATTTT. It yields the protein CASRPGGGVSNQPQHF.

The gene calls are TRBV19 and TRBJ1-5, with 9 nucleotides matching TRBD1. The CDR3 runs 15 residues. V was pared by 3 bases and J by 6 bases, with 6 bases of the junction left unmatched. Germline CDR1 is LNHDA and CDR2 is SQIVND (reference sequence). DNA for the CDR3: TGTGCCAGTAGTATGGACAGGGGCTGGATTCAGCCCCAGCATTTT. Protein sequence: CASSMDRGWIQPQHF.

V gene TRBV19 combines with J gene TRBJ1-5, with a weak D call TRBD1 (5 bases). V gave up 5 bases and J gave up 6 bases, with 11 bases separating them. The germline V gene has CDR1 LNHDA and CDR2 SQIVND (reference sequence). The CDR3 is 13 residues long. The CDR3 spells CASSYQQGQPQHF. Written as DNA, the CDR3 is TGTGCCAGTAGTTACCAGCAGGGTCAGCCCCAGCATTTT.

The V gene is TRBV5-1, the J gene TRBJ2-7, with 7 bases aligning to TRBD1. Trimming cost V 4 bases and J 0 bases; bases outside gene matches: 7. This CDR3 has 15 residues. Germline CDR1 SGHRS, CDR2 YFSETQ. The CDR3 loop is CASSTGTDSSYEQYF. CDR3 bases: TGCGCCAGCAGCACCGGGACAGATAGCTCCTACGAGCAGTACTTC.

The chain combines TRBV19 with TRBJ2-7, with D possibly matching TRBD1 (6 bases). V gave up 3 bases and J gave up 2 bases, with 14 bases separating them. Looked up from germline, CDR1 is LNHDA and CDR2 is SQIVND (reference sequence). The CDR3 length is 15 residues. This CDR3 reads CASSMRQGITYEQYF. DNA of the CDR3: TGTGCCAGTAGTATGAGGCAGGGGATAACCTACGAGCAGTACTTC.

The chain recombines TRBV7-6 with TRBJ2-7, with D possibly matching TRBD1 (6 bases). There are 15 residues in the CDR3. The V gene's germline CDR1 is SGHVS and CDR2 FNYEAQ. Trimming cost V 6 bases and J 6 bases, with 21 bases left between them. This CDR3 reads CASSSFQGTASEQYF. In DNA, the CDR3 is TGTGCCAGCAGTTCGTTTCAGGGGACCGCTTCCGAGCAGTACTTC.

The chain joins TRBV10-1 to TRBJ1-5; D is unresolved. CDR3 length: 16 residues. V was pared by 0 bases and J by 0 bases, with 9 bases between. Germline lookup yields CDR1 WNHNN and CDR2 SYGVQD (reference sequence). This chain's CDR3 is CASSESKTDSNQPQHF. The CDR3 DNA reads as TGCGCCAGCAGTGAGTCGAAAACAGATAGCAATCAGCCCCAGCATTTT.

Here the CDR3 DNA reads TGTGCCTCAGAAGAGAACACTGAAGCTTTCTTT. Its protein product is CASEENTEAFF. The chain recombines TRBV6-6 with TRBJ1-1; D call uncertain. The CDR3 covers 11 residues. CDR1 MNHNY and CDR2 SVGAGI come from the germline V gene (reference sequence). V shed 11 bases and J shed 1 base, with 8 bases lying between them.